Presented here are 19 T cell receptor beta chains from one specimen sequenced in a study of cytomegalovirus exposure and HLA in healthy donors. With 60 Vbeta and 13 Jbeta primers, the PCR was carried out. Libraries were prepared by immunoSEQ multiplex PCR; TCRdb keeps only in-frame clonotypes and omits some of them. The sample includes around 160,000 clones, 82% seen only once; the top ten take around 9%. The source material was PBMCs. These receptors came from a male donor in good health and CMV-seropositive.

The chain couples TRBV6-1 to TRBJ1-1; no firm D call. The CDR3 has 13 amino acids. In germline, CDR1 is MNHNS, CDR2 SASEGT. Trimming stripped 5 bases from V and 5 bases from J, with 12 bases between. The CDR3 spells CASSSRRGTEAFF. The CDR3 nucleotides read TGTGCCAGCAGTAGCAGGCGGGGTACTGAAGCTTTCTTT.

The rearrangement joins TRBV18 to TRBJ1-5; the match to TRBD1 covers 7 bases. Germline CDR1 is KGHSH and CDR2 is LQKENI. The length of the CDR3 is 14 residues. Germline trimming cut 3 bases from V and 3 bases from J; bases unmatched to any gene: 2. DNA of the CDR3: TGTGCCAGCTCACCCGGACAGGTCAATCAGCCCCAGCATTTT. This translates into CASSPGQVNQPQHF. Full variable domain (outside the CDR3, taken from reference TRBV18 and TRBJ1-5): NAGVMQNPRHLVRRRGQEARLRCSPMKGHSHVYWYRQLPEEGLKFMVYLQKENIIDESGMPKERFSAEFPKEGPSILRIQQVVRGDSAAYFCASSPGQVNQPQHFGDGTRLSIL.

The genes are TRBV12-5 and TRBJ2-1; TRBD1 agrees at 8 bases. Germline lookup yields CDR1 LGHNT and CDR2 FRNRAP. The CDR3 extends over 18 amino acids. V gave up 0 bases and J gave up 3 bases; unmatched junction bases: 10. CDR3 protein: CASGLVQGGAGVYNEQFF. The CDR3 DNA follows: TGTGCTAGTGGTTTGGTACAGGGGGGTGCCGGGGTCTACAATGAGCAGTTCTTC.

The V gene is TRBV7-2, the J gene TRBJ1-6, with a possible D match to TRBD1 (6 bases). Trimming stripped 1 base from V and 9 bases from J, with 16 bases between. Germline CDR1 reads SGHTA; CDR2 reads FQGNSA. The CDR3 is 16 amino acids. This CDR3 is CASSLEDSPGSSPLHF. In DNA form, the CDR3 reads TGTGCCAGCAGCTTAGAGGACAGTCCGGGATCTTCACCCCTCCACTTT.

The CDR3: CASRPTSGRLNEQFF. Here the CDR3 DNA reads TGTGCCAGCAGGCCCACTAGCGGGAGGTTGAATGAGCAGTTCTTC. V usage is TRBV28 and J usage is TRBJ2-1; 12 bases align to TRBD2. This CDR3 contains 15 residues. With V trimmed by 6 bases and J by 7 bases, 7 bases remained unmatched. Germline V CDR1 and CDR2: MDHEN, SYDVKM.

This clone has a single count. The rearrangement uses TRBV19 and TRBJ1-5; the match to TRBD1 covers 9 bases. Per the germline V gene, CDR1 is LNHDA and CDR2 is SQIVND (reference sequence). V gave up 3 bases and J gave up 1 base; unmatched junction bases: 4. This CDR3 comprises 16 residues. The CDR3 region has the DNA TGTGCCAGTAGTATTTTTGGGACAGGGAGCAATCAGCCCCAGCATTTT. Residues: CASSIFGTGSNQPQHF.

The CDR3 sequence: CASSPSWGLGSYEQYF. CDR3 bases: TGTGCCAGCAGCCCATCCTGGGGCCTGGGCTCCTACGAGCAGTACTTC. V is TRBV7-9 and J is TRBJ2-5; perhaps TRBD1 as D (5 bases). Matching the DNA end better, TRBJ2-7 makes the J call doubtful. CDR3 length equals 16 residues. CDR1 SEHNR and CDR2 FQNEAQ come from the germline V gene (reference sequence).

This clone was observed a few times. The rearrangement links TRBV27 to TRBJ1-1, with 8 bases matching TRBD1. The CDR3 has 16 residues. Trimming took 2 bases from V and 4 from J; bases not matched to a gene: 9. The germline CDR1 and CDR2 sequences are MNHEY and SMNVEV (reference sequence). CDR3 region: CASSLGPGQGGTEAFF. The CDR3 nucleotides read TGTGCCAGCAGTTTAGGGCCCGGACAGGGTGGCACTGAAGCTTTCTTT.

The V gene is TRBV5-6, the J gene TRBJ1-1; 7 bases fit TRBD1. CDR3 size: 14 residues. Unmatched junction bases numbered 6, after V lost 4 bases and J lost 3 bases. Germline CDR1 and CDR2: SGHDT and YYEEEE. In nucleotides, the CDR3 is TGTGCCAGCAGCGCATGGGACAGATACACTGAAGCTTTCTTT. It is translated as CASSAWDRYTEAFF.

This clone has only a few counts. The rearrangement uses TRBV15 and TRBJ1-1, with 7 bases fitting TRBD1. In germline, CDR1 is LNHNV, CDR2 YYDKDF (reference sequence). The CDR3 loop spans 14 amino acids. The junction had 3 bases not matched to a gene; V was cut back by 0 bases and J by 5 bases. CDR3 sequence (DNA): TGTGCCACCAGCAGAGATATACAGGGGACTGAAGCTTTCTTT. This translates into CATSRDIQGTEAFF.

This chain links TRBV4-3 with TRBJ2-5; D unclear. The closer fit of TRBJ2-7 to the DNA end suggests the J call may be wrong. This CDR3 has 14 residues. The germline V gene encodes CDR1 LGHNA and CDR2 YSLEER. The CDR3 region is CASSQVVIKYEQYF. DNA for the CDR3: TGCGCCAGCAGCCAAGTCGTGATAAAGTACGAGCAGTACTTC.

The rearrangement links TRBV5-6 to TRBJ2-5; 8 positions match TRBD1. Germline V gene lookup returns CDR1 SGHDT and CDR2 YYEEEE. The V segment lost 4 bases and the J segment 13 bases; nucleotides outside the gene matches: 6. This CDR3 comprises 11 residues. The CDR3 coding sequence is TGTGCCAGCAGCATCCGGGACAGGAGGTACTTC. It codes for CASSIRDRRYF.

As DNA, the CDR3 is TGTGCCAGCAGCTCCTTTAGGGGTCAGCCCCAGCATTTT. This codes for CASSSFRGQPQHF. The chain carries TRBV7-9 and TRBJ1-5, with a weak D call TRBD1 (5 bases). The CDR3 is 13 amino acids. In germline, CDR1 is SEHNR, CDR2 FQNEAQ (reference sequence). Trimming stripped 4 bases from V and 6 bases from J, with 10 bases between.

The rearrangement links TRBV5-6 to TRBJ2-7; no reliable D call. Germline V lookup: CDR1 SGHDT, CDR2 YYEEEE. This CDR3 contains 12 residues. Between the trimmed V and J ends, which lost 2 bases and 6 bases, there was a span of 9 bases. In DNA, the CDR3 is TGTGCCAGCAGCTTAATCAACTCCGAGCAGTACTTC. This sequence encodes CASSLINSEQYF.

The J gene is TRBJ2-2, the V gene TRBV7-9; possibly TRBD1 for D (6 bases). The CDR3 is 17 residues long. CDR1 SEHNR and CDR2 FQNEAQ come from the germline V gene (reference sequence). The ends were cut back, 5 bases at V and 6 bases at J, with 22 bases in the middle. DNA for the CDR3: TGTGCCAGCAGCCCGGTCGTGTTAACAGGGAGTGCCGGGGAGCTGTTTTTT. Amino acid sequence: CASSPVVLTGSAGELFF.

CDR3 sequence: CASSLTGGPGYEQYF. The CDR3 bases are TGTGCCAGCAGCTTAACGGGAGGGCCGGGGTACGAGCAGTACTTC. This chain joins TRBV7-2 and TRBJ2-7; 8 bases are shared with TRBD2. The CDR3 totals 15 residues. CDR1 and CDR2 from the germline V gene are SGHTA and FQGNSA. J lost 4 bases, V lost 2 bases, and 7 bases had no gene match.

This chain links TRBV5-1 with TRBJ2-5, with no clear D. Looked up from germline, CDR1 is SGHRS and CDR2 is YFSETQ. The CDR3 has 13 amino acids. V was clipped by 6 bases and J by 4 bases, with 13 bases between them. The DNA of the CDR3 is TGCGCCAGCATGGGTCCCGGGTTAGAGACCCAGTACTTC. This sequence encodes CASMGPGLETQYF.

CDR3 sequence: CASSDPGLAGGSDTQYF. CDR3 nucleotide sequence: TGTGCCAGCAGTGATCCGGGACTAGCGGGGGGATCAGATACGCAGTATTTT. The chain couples TRBV6-1 to TRBJ2-3; 15 bases agree with TRBD2. Per germline, CDR1 MNHNS and CDR2 SASEGT. The CDR3 loop spans 17 amino acids. The ends lost 3 bases at V and 4 bases at J; junction bases unmatched: 5.

The chain combines TRBV5-6 with TRBJ1-1, with TRBD1 identical over 7 bases. J gave up 0 bases and V 3 bases, and 5 bases lay outside the gene matches. The germline V gene has CDR1 SGHDT and CDR2 YYEEEE. This CDR3 contains 15 residues. In DNA, the CDR3 is TGTGCCAGCAGCTATACAGGGGTGATGAACACTGAAGCTTTCTTT. Translating it yields CASSYTGVMNTEAFF.